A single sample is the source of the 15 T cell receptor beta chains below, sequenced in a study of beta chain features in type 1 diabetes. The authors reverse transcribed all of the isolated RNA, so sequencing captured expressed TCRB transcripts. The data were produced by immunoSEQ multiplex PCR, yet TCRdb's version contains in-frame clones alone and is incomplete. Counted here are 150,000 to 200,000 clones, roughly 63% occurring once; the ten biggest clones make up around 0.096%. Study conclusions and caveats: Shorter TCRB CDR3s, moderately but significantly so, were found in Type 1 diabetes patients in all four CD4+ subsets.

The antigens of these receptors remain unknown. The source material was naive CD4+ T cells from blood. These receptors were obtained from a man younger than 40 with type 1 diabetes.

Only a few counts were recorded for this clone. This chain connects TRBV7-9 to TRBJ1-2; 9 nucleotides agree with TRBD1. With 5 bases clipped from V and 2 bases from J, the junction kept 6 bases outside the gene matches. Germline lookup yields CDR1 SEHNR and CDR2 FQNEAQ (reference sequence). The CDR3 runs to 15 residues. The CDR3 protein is CASSRGTGINYGYTF. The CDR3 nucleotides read TGTGCCAGCAGCCGGGGGACAGGGATAAACTATGGCTACACCTTC.

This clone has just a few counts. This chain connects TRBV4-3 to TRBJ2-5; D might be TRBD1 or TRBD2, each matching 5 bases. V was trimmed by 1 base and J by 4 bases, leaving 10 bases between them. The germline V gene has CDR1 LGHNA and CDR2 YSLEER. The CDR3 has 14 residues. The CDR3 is CASSQGLRGETQYF. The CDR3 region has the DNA TGCGCCAGCAGCCAAGGACTGAGGGGAGAGACCCAGTACTTC.

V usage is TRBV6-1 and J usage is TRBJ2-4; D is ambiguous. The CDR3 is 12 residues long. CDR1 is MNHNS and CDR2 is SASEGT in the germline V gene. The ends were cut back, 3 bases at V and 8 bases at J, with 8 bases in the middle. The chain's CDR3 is CASSDVGYIQYF. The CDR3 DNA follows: TGTGCCAGCAGTGACGTAGGGTACATTCAGTACTTC.

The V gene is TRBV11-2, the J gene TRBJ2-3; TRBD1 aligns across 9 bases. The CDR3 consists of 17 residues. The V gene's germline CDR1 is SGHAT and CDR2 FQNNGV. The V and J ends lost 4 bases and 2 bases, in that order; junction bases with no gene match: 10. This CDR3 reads CASSSKTGQGNTDTQYF. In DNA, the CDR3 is TGTGCCAGCAGCTCGAAGACGGGACAGGGTAACACAGATACGCAGTATTTT.

CDR3 protein: CASSLGTNLYEQYF. The CDR3, as DNA: TGTGCCAGCAGCTTAGGAACAAATCTCTACGAGCAGTACTTC. This chain joins TRBV7-9 and TRBJ2-7; D call uncertain. Trimming left V 1 base short and J 3 bases short, with 10 bases between. The V gene's germline CDR1 is SEHNR and CDR2 FQNEAQ (reference sequence). CDR3 length equals 14 residues.

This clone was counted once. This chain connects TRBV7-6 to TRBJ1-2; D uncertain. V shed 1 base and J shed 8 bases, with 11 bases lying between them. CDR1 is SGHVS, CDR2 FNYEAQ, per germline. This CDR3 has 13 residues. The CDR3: CASSLVAEGGYTF. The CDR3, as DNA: TGTGCCAGCAGCTTAGTGGCGGAAGGGGGCTACACCTTC.

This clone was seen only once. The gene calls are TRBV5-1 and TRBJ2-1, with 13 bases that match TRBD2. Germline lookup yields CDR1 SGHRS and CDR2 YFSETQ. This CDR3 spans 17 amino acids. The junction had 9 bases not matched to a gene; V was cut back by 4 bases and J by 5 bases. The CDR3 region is CASSPGGLAGVNNEQFF. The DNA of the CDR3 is TGCGCCAGCAGCCCCGGTGGACTAGCGGGGGTCAACAATGAGCAGTTCTTC. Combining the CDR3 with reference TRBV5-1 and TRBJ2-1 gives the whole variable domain KAGVTQTPRYLIKTRGQQVTLSCSPISGHRSVSWYQQTPGQGLQFLFEYFSETQRNKGNFPGRFSGRQFSNSRSEMNVSTLELGDSALYLCASSPGGLAGVNNEQFFGPGTRLTVL.

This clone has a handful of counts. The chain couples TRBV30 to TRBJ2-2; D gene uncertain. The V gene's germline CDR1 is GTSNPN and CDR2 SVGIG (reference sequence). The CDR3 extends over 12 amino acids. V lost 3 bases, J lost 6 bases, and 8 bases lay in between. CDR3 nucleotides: TGTGCCTGGAGATATGGGCCCGGGGAGCTGTTTTTT. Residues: CAWRYGPGELFF.

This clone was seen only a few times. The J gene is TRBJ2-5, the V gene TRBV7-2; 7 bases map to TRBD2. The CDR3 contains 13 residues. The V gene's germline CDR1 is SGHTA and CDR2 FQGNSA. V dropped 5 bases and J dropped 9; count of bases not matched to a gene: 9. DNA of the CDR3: TGTGCCAGCAGCCTAATAGGGAGGGAGGCCCAGTACTTC. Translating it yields CASSLIGREAQYF.

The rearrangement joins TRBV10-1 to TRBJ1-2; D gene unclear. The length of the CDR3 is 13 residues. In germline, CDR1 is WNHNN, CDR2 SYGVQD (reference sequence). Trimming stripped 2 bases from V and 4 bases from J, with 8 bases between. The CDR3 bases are TGCGCCAGCAGTGAGAACATTCGCTATGGCTACACCTTC. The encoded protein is CASSENIRYGYTF.

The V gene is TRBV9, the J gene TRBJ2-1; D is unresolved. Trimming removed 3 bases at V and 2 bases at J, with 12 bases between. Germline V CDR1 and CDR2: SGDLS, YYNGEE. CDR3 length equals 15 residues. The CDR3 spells CASSADGAAYNEQFF. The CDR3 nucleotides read TGTGCCAGCAGCGCCGACGGCGCAGCCTACAATGAGCAGTTCTTC.

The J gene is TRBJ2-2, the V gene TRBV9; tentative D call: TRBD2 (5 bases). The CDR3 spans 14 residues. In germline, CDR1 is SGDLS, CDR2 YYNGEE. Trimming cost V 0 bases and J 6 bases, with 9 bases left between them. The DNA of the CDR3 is TGTGCCAGCAGCGTAGTAGCGCTCCCCGGGGAGCTGTTTTTT. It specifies CASSVVALPGELFF.

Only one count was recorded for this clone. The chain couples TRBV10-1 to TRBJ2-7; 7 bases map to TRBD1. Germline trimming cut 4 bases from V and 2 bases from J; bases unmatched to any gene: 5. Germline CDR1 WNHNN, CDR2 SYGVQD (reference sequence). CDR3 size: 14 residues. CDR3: CASSVQGQAYEQYF. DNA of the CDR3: TGCGCCAGCAGTGTACAGGGGCAAGCCTACGAGCAGTACTTC.

CDR3 sequence (DNA): TGCAGCGTAGAACCGGGACTGGAGCAGTATTTT. It is translated as CSVEPGLEQYF. This chain links TRBV29-1 with TRBJ2-3; a weak D match, TRBD2 (6 bases). V dropped 6 bases and J dropped 11 bases, with 15 bases sitting between them. CDR1 and CDR2 from the germline V gene are SQVTM and ANQGSEA. This CDR3 spans 11 amino acids.

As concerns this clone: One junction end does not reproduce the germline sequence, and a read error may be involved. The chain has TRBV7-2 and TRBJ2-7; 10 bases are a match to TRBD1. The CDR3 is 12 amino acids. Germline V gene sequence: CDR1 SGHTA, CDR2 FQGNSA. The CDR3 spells CASSPYDRGLNF. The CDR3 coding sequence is TGTGCCAGCAGCCCATACGACAGGGGGCTAAACTTC. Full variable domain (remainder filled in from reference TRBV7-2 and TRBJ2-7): GAGVSQSPSNKVTEKGKDVELRCDPISGHTALYWYRQSLGQGLEFLIYFQGNSAPDKSGLPSDRFSAERTGGSVSTLTIQRTQQEDSAVYLCASSPYDRGLNFGPGTRLTVT.